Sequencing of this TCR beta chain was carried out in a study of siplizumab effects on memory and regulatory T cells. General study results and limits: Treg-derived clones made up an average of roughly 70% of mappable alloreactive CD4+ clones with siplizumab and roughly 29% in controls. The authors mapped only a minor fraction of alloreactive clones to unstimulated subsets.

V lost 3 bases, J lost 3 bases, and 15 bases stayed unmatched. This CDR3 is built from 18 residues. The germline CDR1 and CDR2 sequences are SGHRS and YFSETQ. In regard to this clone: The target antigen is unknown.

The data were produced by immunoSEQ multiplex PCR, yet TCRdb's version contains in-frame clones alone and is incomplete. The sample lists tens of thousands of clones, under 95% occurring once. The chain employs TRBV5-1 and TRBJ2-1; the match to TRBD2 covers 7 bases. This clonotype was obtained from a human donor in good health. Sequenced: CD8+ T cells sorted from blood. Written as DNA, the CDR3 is TGCGCCAGCAGCTACTTCCTAGCGGATCGGGCAGACTACAATGAGCAGTTCTTC. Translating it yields CASSYFLADRADYNEQFF. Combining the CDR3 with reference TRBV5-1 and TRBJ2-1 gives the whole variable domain KAGVTQTPRYLIKTRGQQVTLSCSPISGHRSVSWYQQTPGQGLQFLFEYFSETQRNKGNFPGRFSGRQFSNSRSEMNVSTLELGDSALYLCASSYFLADRADYNEQFFGPGTRLTVL.